This T cell receptor (beta chain) is drawn from a study of patients and donors after allogeneic stem cell transplantation. TCRdb fed the RT-PCR reads into MiXCR, producing one record per CDR3 protein. In the table there are tens of thousands of distinct CDR3 sequences, approximately 5.2% of which are singletons. This clonotype was detected many times. The germline V gene encodes CDR1 SGHRS and CDR2 YFSETQ. The CDR3 loop spans 17 amino acids. V lost 4 bases and J lost 0, with 17 bases in between. The sample comprised blood, either unsorted or a sorted T cell fraction (not recorded which). This receptor was taken from a human donor who was either an allogeneic HSCT recipient or a stem cell or donor lymphocyte infusion donor (not recorded which). It is not recorded whose cells these are; they may come from a transplant donor. The rearrangement joins TRBV5-1 to TRBJ1-3; the D gene is possibly TRBD1 (5 bases). CDR3 residues: CASSRDPGPRSGNTIYF. CDR3 DNA: TGCGCCAGCAGCCGCGATCCGGGACCTCGCTCTGGAAACACCATATATTTT.